Listed below are T cell receptor beta chains from one sample, sequenced in a study of beta chain features in type 1 diabetes. Measured with immunoSEQ multiplex PCR; TCRdb has only the in-frame clones, and not every one. The table records roughly 340,000 clones, roughly 13% of them present only once. Sample: naive CD4+ T cells from blood. The receptors here all came from a woman under 30 with type 1 diabetes. CDR3s leave out the opening cysteine and the closing phenylalanine or tryptophan.

J,V,CDR3
TRBJ2-3,TRBV28,ASSFGTSGLLREY
TRBJ2-1,TRBV19,ASSIRAPREQF
TRBJ2-7,TRBV18,ASSPPTRSHEQY
TRBJ1-2,TRBV11-2,ASSWGDYGYT
TRBJ2-3,TRBV6-5,ASSSLAYPGTDTQY
TRBJ2-2,TRBV15,ATSRQVFERKNTGELF
TRBJ2-7,TRBV5-1,ASSFLDSTSEQY
TRBJ1-1,TRBV30,AWSRENTEAF
TRBJ2-7,TRBV29-1,SVEESYEQY
TRBJ2-2,TRBV6-5,ASSPDRVAGELF
TRBJ2-5,TRBV5-4,ASSLEPGTGGLQETQY
TRBJ2-1,TRBV11-3,ASSLHDSNEQF
TRBJ2-3,TRBV28,ASRRQITDTQY
TRBJ1-2,TRBV27,ASSLGNTGGLYGYT
TRBJ2-1,TRBV28,ASSLLAGGPVRNEQF
TRBJ1-5,TRBV7-9,ASSFPGIGQPQH
TRBJ2-5,TRBV30,AWMGQADFGTQY
TRBJ1-1,TRBV6-5,ATTGNTEAF
TRBJ2-1,TRBV7-2,ASSLTRNEQF